These 14 T cell receptor beta chains were sequenced from one sample in a study of T cell changes during pregnancy in multiple sclerosis. Sequencing used immunoSEQ multiplex PCR; TCRdb keeps in-frame clones, though not all of them. The data show roughly 97,000 clones, about nine tenths seen once. This sample comprised peripheral blood, obtained in the second trimester of pregnancy. The receptors were sampled from a female donor in good health, enrolled as a control in a pregnancy study.

The rearrangement joins TRBV27 to TRBJ1-1; D unresolved. Looked up from germline, CDR1 is MNHEY and CDR2 is SMNVEV (reference sequence). Trimming took off 3 bases at V and 0 bases at J, with 5 bases between the two ends. There are 13 residues in the CDR3. In DNA, the CDR3 is TGTGCCAGCAGTTTCGGGTTGAACACTGAAGCTTTCTTT. Encoded protein: CASSFGLNTEAFF.

The genes are TRBV30 and TRBJ1-6; the D is unclear. The V gene lost 3 bases and the J gene lost 0 bases, with 12 bases spanning the gap. From germline, CDR1 is GTSNPN and CDR2 SVGIG (reference sequence). This CDR3 is built from 16 residues. The DNA of the CDR3 is TGTGCCTGGAGGAGGAGAGGAGGCTCCTATAATTCACCCCTCCACTTT. It translates to CAWRRRGGSYNSPLHF.

The chain has TRBV7-2 and TRBJ2-3; the D gene is possibly TRBD2 (5 bases). V lost 2 bases to trimming and J lost 6 bases, with 12 bases between them. Looked up from germline, CDR1 is SGHTA and CDR2 is FQGNSA. The CDR3 consists of 14 residues. The CDR3: CASSLKSGRDTQYF. CDR3 sequence (DNA): TGTGCCAGCAGCTTAAAGAGCGGCCGGGATACGCAGTATTTT. The complete variable domain, with remaining parts taken from reference TRBV7-2 and TRBJ2-3, reads GAGVSQSPSNKVTEKGKDVELRCDPISGHTALYWYRQSLGQGLEFLIYFQGNSAPDKSGLPSDRFSAERTGGSVSTLTIQRTQQEDSAVYLCASSLKSGRDTQYFGPGTRLTVL.

The V and J genes are TRBV7-2 and TRBJ1-3; 9 bases line up with TRBD1. Looked up from germline, CDR1 is SGHTA and CDR2 is FQGNSA. The length of the CDR3 is 17 residues. J was trimmed by 2 bases and V by 6 bases; bases with no gene match: 11. CDR3 sequence: CASSYFQTGGTGNTIYF. CDR3 in DNA: TGTGCCAGCAGTTATTTCCAGACAGGGGGTACTGGAAACACCATATATTTT.

This rearrangement joins TRBV5-1 to TRBJ1-4; tentatively, D is TRBD1 (5 bases). CDR3 size: 16 residues. Trimming left V 0 bases short and J 3 bases short, with 12 bases between. Germline V gene data show CDR1 as SGHRS and CDR2 as YFSETQ. CDR3 in amino acids: CASSLGQGSANEKLFF. The CDR3 nucleotides read TGCGCCAGCAGCTTGGGGCAGGGATCGGCTAATGAAAAACTGTTTTTT.

This chain joins TRBV28 and TRBJ2-7, with TRBD2 matching over 7 bases. The CDR3 loop spans 15 amino acids. CDR1 and CDR2 from the germline V gene are MDHEN and SYDVKM. The ends lost 4 bases at V and 4 bases at J; junction bases unmatched: 10. The CDR3 coding sequence is TGTGCCAGCAGTTCTCCCGCGGGAGATCGATACGAGCAGTACTTC. Translated: CASSSPAGDRYEQYF.

The V call is TRBV7-9, the J call TRBJ2-3; 14 bases line up with TRBD2. Germline loops: CDR1 SEHNR, CDR2 FQNEAQ (reference sequence). The CDR3 contains 16 residues. Germline trimming cut 5 bases from V and 8 bases from J; bases unmatched to any gene: 9. As DNA, the CDR3 is TGTGCCAGCAGCAAAGGGACTAGCGGGAGAGCTGGTACGCAGTATTTT. Translation: CASSKGTSGRAGTQYF. Together with reference TRBV7-9 and TRBJ2-3, the CDR3 gives the full variable domain: DTGVSQNPRHKITKRGQNVTFRCDPISEHNRLYWYRQTLGQGPEFLTYFQNEAQLEKSRLLSDRFSAERPKGSFSTLEIQRTEQGDSAMYLCASSKGTSGRAGTQYFGPGTRLTVL.

The CDR3 reads CASGGASGLQWEQFF. DNA of the CDR3: TGTGCCAGCGGAGGGGCTAGCGGCCTACAATGGGAGCAGTTCTTC. The rearrangement joins TRBV6-6 to TRBJ2-1; TRBD2 matches 7 bases. The CDR3 loop spans 15 amino acids. Unmatched junction bases numbered 17, after V lost 8 bases and J lost 10 bases. Germline CDR1 reads MNHNY; CDR2 reads SVGAGI (reference sequence).

The chain uses TRBV19 and TRBJ2-7; 11 nucleotides match TRBD2. CDR1 LNHDA and CDR2 SQIVND come from the germline V gene (reference sequence). The CDR3 covers 14 residues. V lost 6 bases to trimming and J lost 4 bases; unmatched junction nucleotides: 5. The CDR3 DNA follows: TGTGCCAGTAGGGCGGGACTAGCGGCATACGAGCAGTACTTC. Its protein is CASRAGLAAYEQYF.

This clone appeared a few times. The rearrangement joins TRBV28 to TRBJ1-1, with D perhaps matching TRBD1 (5 bases). CDR1 is MDHEN and CDR2 is SYDVKM in the germline V gene. This CDR3 is built from 13 residues. Trimming stripped 2 bases from V and 9 bases from J, with 13 bases between. CDR3 in DNA: TGTGCCAGCAGTTTACCGGGGGTGAAAAAAGCTTTCTTT. It encodes CASSLPGVKKAFF.

The chain links TRBV4-3 to TRBJ2-6, with D uncertain. The CDR3 loop spans 17 amino acids. V dropped 3 bases and J dropped 0 bases, with 12 bases sitting between them. Germline CDR1 is LGHNA and CDR2 is YSLEER. CDR3 region: CASSQFVRDSGANVLTF. The CDR3 coding sequence is TGCGCCAGCAGCCAGTTCGTCCGAGACTCTGGGGCCAACGTCCTGACTTTC.

The V call is TRBV7-2, the J call TRBJ2-1, with D possibly matching TRBD2 (6 bases). The CDR3 contains 16 residues. V was clipped by 4 bases and J by 5 bases, with 18 bases between them. CDR1 is SGHTA and CDR2 is FQGNSA in the germline V gene. CDR3 in DNA: TGTGCCAGCAGCTACCGGACTAACCCCTTTGACAATGAGCAGTTCTTC. It specifies CASSYRTNPFDNEQFF.

The table lists this clone with a few counts. The chain couples TRBV7-9 to TRBJ1-1; the D gene is possibly TRBD1 (5 bases). V shed 4 bases and J shed 5 bases, with 17 bases lying between them. In germline, CDR1 is SEHNR, CDR2 FQNEAQ (reference sequence). The CDR3 length is 15 residues. The CDR3 sequence: CASSSSIGGWTEAFF. The CDR3 DNA is TGTGCCAGCAGCTCCAGCATCGGGGGATGGACTGAAGCTTTCTTT.

The V call is TRBV6-4, the J call TRBJ2-2, with 8 bases identical to TRBD2. Per germline, CDR1 MRHNA and CDR2 SNTAGT. Unmatched junction bases numbered 7, after V lost 0 bases and J lost 7 bases. This CDR3 contains 16 residues. The CDR3 bases are TGTGCCAGCAGTGACTCGAACGGGAGGGAGATCGGGGAGCTGTTTTTT. It translates to CASSDSNGREIGELFF.